This T cell receptor (beta chain) was sequenced for a study of metastatic and nonmetastatic thyroid tumors. In its sample, this clone is medium-sized. The CDR3 loop spans 16 amino acids. V gave up 1 base and J gave up 7 bases, with 17 bases separating them. The germline CDR1 and CDR2 sequences are MDHEN and SYDVKM. With MiXCR, TCRdb called clones anew from the PCR reads. The sample lists fewer than 13,000 clones, roughly 12% occurring once. All patients were treatment-naive before thyroid surgery. The chain has TRBV28 and TRBJ1-5; no clear D gene. This TCR derives from a female donor with papillary thyroid cancer or a benign thyroid nodule (not recorded which). Some clones in this sample may be carry-over from other donors' samples. Sequenced input: blood. The DNA of the CDR3 is TGTGCCAGCAGTTTATTTTCTGGTGGACGCAGGCAGCCCCAGCATTTT. Protein: CASSLFSGGRRQPQHF. The full variable domain, completed using reference TRBV28 and TRBJ1-5, is DVKVTQSSRYLVKRTGEKVFLECVQDMDHENMFWYRQDPGLGLRLIYFSYDVKMKEKGDIPEGYSVSREKKERFSLILESASTNQTSMYLCASSLFSGGRRQPQHFGDGTRLSIL.